What follows is one TCR beta chain and its context. Antigen specificity is unknown. The record originates from a study of T cell responses to AZD1222 COVID-19 vaccine. Findings of the study overall: Most donors were white British, females outnumbered males, and clonal diversity was possibly underestimated. AZD1222 recipients seropositive at baseline numbered only five or six. Per reports, nearly half of all spike-specific TCRs target regions that are unmutated in variants.

Whether given at about 4 or about 12 weeks, second doses were pooled. Generated by immunoSEQ multiplex PCR, the TCRdb table keeps only in-frame clones and is missing some. This sample has 80,000 to 100,000 clones, with roughly 85% found just once. The CDR3 has 13 amino acids. Trimming stripped 0 bases from V and 3 bases from J, with 3 bases between. Germline CDR1 reads LGHDT; CDR2 reads YNNKEL (reference sequence). This TCR came from an adult who received the AZD1222 COVID-19 vaccine. Sample: peripheral blood, taken 28 days after the second AZD1222 dose. The chain is built from TRBV3-1 (or the pseudogene TRBV3-2) and TRBJ1-5; D uncertain. CDR3 nucleotides: TGTGCCAGCAGCCAAGAAGACAATCAGCCCCAGCATTTT. This codes for CASSQEDNQPQHF.